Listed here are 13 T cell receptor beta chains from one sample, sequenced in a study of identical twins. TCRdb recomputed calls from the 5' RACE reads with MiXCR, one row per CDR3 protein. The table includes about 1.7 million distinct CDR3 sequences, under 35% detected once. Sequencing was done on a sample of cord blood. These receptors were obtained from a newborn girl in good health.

The CDR3 is CSVEDRPGSGYTF. For the CDR3, the DNA is TGCAGCGTTGAAGATCGGCCAGGTAGTGGCTACACCTTC. The chain employs TRBV29-1 and TRBJ1-2; D is unclear. The CDR3 is 13 residues long. Trimming cost V 0 bases and J 7 bases, with 12 bases left between them. Germline values: CDR1 SQVTM, CDR2 ANQGSEA.

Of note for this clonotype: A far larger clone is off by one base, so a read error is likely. The CDR3 protein is CGSSLGAYNEQFF. CDR3 bases: TGTGGCAGCAGTTTAGGGGCCTACAATGAGCAGTTCTTC. The chain uses TRBV27 and TRBJ2-1, with a possible D match to TRBD1 (5 bases). Germline CDR1 reads MNHEY; CDR2 reads SMNVEV (reference sequence). The CDR3 is made up of 13 amino acids.

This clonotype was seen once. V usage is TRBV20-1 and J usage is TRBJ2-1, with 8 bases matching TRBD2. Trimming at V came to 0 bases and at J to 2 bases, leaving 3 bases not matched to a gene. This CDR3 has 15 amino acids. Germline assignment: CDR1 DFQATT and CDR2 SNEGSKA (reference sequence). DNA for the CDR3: TGCAGTGCTAGAGATCCGGGGGGGGCCTACAATGAGCAGTTCTTC. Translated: CSARDPGGAYNEQFF.

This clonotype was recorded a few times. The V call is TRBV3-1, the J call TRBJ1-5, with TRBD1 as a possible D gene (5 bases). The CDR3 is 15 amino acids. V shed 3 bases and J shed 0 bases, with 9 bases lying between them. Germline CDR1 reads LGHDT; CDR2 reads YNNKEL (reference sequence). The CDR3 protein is CASSQTANSNQPQHF. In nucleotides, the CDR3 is TGTGCCAGCAGCCAGACAGCAAATAGCAATCAGCCCCAGCATTTT. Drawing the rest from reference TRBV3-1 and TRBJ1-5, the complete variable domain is DTAVSQTPKYLVTQMGNDKSIKCEQNLGHDTMYWYKQDSKKFLKIMFSYNNKELIINETVPNRFSPKSPDKAHLNLHINSLELGDSAVYFCASSQTANSNQPQHFGDGTRLSIL.

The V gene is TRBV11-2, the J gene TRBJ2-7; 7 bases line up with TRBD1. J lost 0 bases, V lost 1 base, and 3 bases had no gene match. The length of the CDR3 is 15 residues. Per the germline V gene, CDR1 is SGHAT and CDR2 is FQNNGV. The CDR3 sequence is CASSLVTGYSYEQYF. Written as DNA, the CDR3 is TGTGCCAGCAGCTTAGTGACAGGGTACTCCTACGAGCAGTACTTC.

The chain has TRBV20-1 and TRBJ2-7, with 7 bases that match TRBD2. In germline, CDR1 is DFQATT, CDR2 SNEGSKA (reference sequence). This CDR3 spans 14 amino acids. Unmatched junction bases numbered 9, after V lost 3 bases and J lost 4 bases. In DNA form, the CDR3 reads TGCAGTGCTAGTATCGCGCGCGGGGGATACGAGCAGTACTTC. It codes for CSASIARGGYEQYF.

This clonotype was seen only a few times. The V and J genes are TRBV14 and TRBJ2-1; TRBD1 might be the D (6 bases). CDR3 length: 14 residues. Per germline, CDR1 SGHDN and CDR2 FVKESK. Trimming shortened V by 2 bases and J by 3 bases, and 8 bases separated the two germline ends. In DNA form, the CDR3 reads TGTGCCAGCAGCCAATTACAGGGCTACAATGAGCAGTTCTTC. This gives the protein CASSQLQGYNEQFF.

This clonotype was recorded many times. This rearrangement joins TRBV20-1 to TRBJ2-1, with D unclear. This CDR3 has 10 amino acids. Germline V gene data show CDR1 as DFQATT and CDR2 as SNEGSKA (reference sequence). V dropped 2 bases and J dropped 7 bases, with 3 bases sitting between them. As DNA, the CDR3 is TGCAGTGCTAGAAAGAATGAGCAGTTCTTC. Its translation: CSARKNEQFF.

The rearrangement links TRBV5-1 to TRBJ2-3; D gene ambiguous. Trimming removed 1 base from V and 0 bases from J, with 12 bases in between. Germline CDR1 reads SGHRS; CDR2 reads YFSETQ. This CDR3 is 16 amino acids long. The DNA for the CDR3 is TGCGCCAGCAGCTTGCGGCGGTCTACTAGCACAGATACGCAGTATTTT. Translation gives CASSLRRSTSTDTQYF.

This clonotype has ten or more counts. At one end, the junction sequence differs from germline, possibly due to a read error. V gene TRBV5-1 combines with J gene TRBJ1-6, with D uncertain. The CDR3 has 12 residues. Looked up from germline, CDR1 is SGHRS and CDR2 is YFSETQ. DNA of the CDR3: TGTGCCAGCAGCTTAGACAATTCACCCCTCCACTTT. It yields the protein CASSLDNSPLHF.

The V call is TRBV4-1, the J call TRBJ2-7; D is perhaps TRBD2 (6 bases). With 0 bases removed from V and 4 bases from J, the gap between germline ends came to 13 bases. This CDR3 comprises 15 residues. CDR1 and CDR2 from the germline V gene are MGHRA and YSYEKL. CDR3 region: CASSQESGRGYEQYF. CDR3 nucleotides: TGCGCCAGCAGCCAAGAATCCGGGAGAGGGTACGAGCAGTACTTC.

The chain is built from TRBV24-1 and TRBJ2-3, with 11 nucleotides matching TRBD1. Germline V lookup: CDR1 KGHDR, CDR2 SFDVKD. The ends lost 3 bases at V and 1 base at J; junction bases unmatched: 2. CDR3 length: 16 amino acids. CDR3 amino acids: CATSDRTGGGTDTQYF. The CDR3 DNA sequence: TGTGCCACCAGTGATAGGACAGGGGGCGGCACAGATACGCAGTATTTT.

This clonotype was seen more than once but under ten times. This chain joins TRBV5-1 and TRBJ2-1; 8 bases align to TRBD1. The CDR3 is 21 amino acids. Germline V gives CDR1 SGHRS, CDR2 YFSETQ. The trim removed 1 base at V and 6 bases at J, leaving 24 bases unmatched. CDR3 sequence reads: CASSLIHMSLAGGWRGNEQFF. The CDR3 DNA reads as TGCGCCAGCAGCTTGATTCACATGAGTTTGGCAGGGGGCTGGAGGGGCAATGAGCAGTTCTTC. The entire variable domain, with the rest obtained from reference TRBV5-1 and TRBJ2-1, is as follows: KAGVTQTPRYLIKTRGQQVTLSCSPISGHRSVSWYQQTPGQGLQFLFEYFSETQRNKGNFPGRFSGRQFSNSRSEMNVSTLELGDSALYLCASSLIHMSLAGGWRGNEQFFGPGTRLTVL.